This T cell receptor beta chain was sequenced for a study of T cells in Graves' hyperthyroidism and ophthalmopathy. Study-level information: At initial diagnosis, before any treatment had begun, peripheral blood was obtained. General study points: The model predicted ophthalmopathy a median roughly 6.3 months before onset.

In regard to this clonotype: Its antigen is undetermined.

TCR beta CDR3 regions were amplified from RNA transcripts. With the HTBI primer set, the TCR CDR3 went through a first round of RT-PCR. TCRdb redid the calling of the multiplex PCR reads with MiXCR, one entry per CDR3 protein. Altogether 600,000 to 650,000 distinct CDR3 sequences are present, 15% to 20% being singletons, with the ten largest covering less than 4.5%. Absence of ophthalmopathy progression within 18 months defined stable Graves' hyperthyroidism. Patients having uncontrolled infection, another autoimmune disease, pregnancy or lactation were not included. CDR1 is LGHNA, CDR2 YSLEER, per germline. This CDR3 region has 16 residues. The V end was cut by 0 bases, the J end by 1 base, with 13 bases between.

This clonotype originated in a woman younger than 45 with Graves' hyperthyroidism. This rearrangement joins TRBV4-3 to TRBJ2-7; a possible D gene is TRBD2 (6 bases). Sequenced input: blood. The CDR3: CASSQDWPSDSYEQYF. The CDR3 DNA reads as TGCGCCAGCAGCCAAGATTGGCCTAGCGATTCCTACGAGCAGTACTTC.